A selection of T cell receptor beta chains follows, all from one sample in a study of blood T cells in healthy people across ages. TCRdb reprocessed the 5' RACE reads via MiXCR and lists one record per CDR3 protein. Counted here are about 1 million distinct CDR3 sequences, 35% to 50% occurring once; the ten biggest clones make up about 19%. Sequencing was carried out using blood. The source of these receptors is a woman in her fifties or sixties in good health. Both conserved end residues are part of each CDR3. The D gene is left open where the match is weak. Where a row states a size, it is once, few, many or the class of an expanded clone; other rows omit it.

v_gene	abundance	d_gene	j_gene	CDR3nt	CDR3aa
TRBV7-9	NA	NA	TRBJ2-7	TGTGCCAGCAGCTTAGGACAATTTCACGAGCAGTACTTC	CASSLGQFHEQYF
TRBV15	NA	TRBD2	TRBJ2-5	TGTGCCACCAGCAGAGGGACTAGTATAGAGACCCAGTACTTC	CATSRGTSIETQYF
TRBV15	NA	NA	TRBJ1-4	TGTGCCACTACTACAGGGAATGAAAAACTGTTTTTT	CATTTGNEKLFF
TRBV7-2	NA	TRBD2	TRBJ2-7	TGTGCCAGCAGCTCCTCCGCGACTAGCGGGTCCTACGAGCAGTACTTC	CASSSSATSGSYEQYF
TRBV27	NA	NA	TRBJ1-1	TGTGCCAGCAGTTTCCAGGGGCATACTGAAGCTTTCTTT	CASSFQGHTEAFF
TRBV3-1	NA	TRBD2	TRBJ2-5	TGTGTCAGCAGCCAAGAGCGGGGGGAGACCCAGTACTTC	CVSSQERGETQYF
TRBV6-1	NA	NA	TRBJ2-7	TGTGCCAGCAGTGAAGCCGAATTCGACAGAGTCTACGAGCAGTACTTC	CASSEAEFDRVYEQYF
TRBV6-5	NA	TRBD2	TRBJ2-7	TGTGCCAGCAGCCCCTCTAGCGGATCCTGCGAGCAGTACTTC	CASSPSSGSCEQYF
TRBV7-3	NA	NA	TRBJ2-3	TGTGCCAGCAGCCCAGAGGGGCCCCTCACAGATACGCAGTATTTT	CASSPEGPLTDTQYF
TRBV20-1	few	NA	TRBJ2-7	TGCAGTGCTAGAGATCCGGGGAGGTCCTACGAGCAGTACTTC	CSARDPGRSYEQYF
TRBV7-6	NA	NA	TRBJ2-3	TGTGCCAGCAGCTTAAGGGCAGGGTCCCGCACAGATACGCAGTATTTT	CASSLRAGSRTDTQYF
TRBV29-1	NA	NA	TRBJ2-7	TGCAGCGTTTCAGGGAGCCCTTACGAGCAGTACTTC	CSVSGSPYEQYF
TRBV4-1	NA	TRBD1	TRBJ1-1	TGCGCCAGCAGCCAAGATTTTAGGCAGGGGGCGAGGACTGAAGCTTTCTTT	CASSQDFRQGARTEAFF
TRBV2	NA	NA	TRBJ2-1	TGTGCCAGCAGTGACCTTACAGGGCTTCGGTACAATGAGCAGTTCTTC	CASSDLTGLRYNEQFF
TRBV6-2/TRBV6-3	few	NA	TRBJ2-4	TGTGCCAGCACCGCTAACCTGGCGCTTCTAGCCAAAAACATTCAGTACTTC	CASTANLALLAKNIQYF
TRBV27	few	NA	TRBJ2-6	TGTGCCAGCAGTTTAATGGGTCAACGGAGCTCTGGGGCCAACGTCCTGACTTTC	CASSLMGQRSSGANVLTF
TRBV29-1	few	TRBD2	TRBJ2-5	TGCAGCGGGGGGGAGGGGGAGACCCAGTACTTC	CSGGEGETQYF
TRBV5-1	NA	NA	TRBJ2-5	TGCGCCAGCAGCTTGGGGGGACGCCCGGGGGTAGAGACCCAGTACTTC	CASSLGGRPGVETQYF
TRBV29-1	NA	TRBD2	TRBJ2-1	TGCAGCGTTGAAGATCGTTGGCGGGAGTGGACCTACAATGGGCAGTTCTTC	CSVEDRWREWTYNGQFF
TRBV9	few	NA	TRBJ1-5	TGTGCCAGCAGCGTAGGAGGGAGCGGCAATCAGCCCCAGCATTTT	CASSVGGSGNQPQHF
TRBV5-1	NA	TRBD2	TRBJ2-1	TGCGCCAGCAGCTTGAGCGGGAGATTCTTGTCCAATGAGCAGTTCTTC	CASSLSGRFLSNEQFF
TRBV20-1	few	NA	TRBJ2-5	TGCAGTGCCGGGACTCCCCGGGAGACCCAGTACTTC	CSAGTPRETQYF
TRBV5-6	NA	NA	TRBJ2-1	TGTGCCAGCAGCTTAATCCGGACCTACAGCTACAATGAGCAGTTCTTC	CASSLIRTYSYNEQFF